The 23 T cell receptor beta chains presented below share a single source sample, sequenced in a study of beta chain features in type 1 diabetes. Sequencing targeted expressed TCRB transcripts, as all isolated RNA had been reverse transcribed. Clones were sequenced by immunoSEQ multiplex PCR, and TCRdb holds only the in-frame ones, with some missing. The profile shows about 220,000 clones, roughly a tenth of them singletons. The sequencing sample was made of central memory CD4+ T cells from blood. The source is a man aged 18 to 29 in good health.

This clone was seen a handful of times. The rearrangement joins TRBV7-9 to TRBJ2-2; D call uncertain. V was pared by 5 bases and J by 3 bases, with 4 bases between. The CDR3 extends over 12 amino acids. The germline V gene has CDR1 SEHNR and CDR2 FQNEAQ (reference sequence). In DNA form, the CDR3 reads TGTGCCAGCAGCCCCTACACCGGGGAGCTGTTTTTT. Its translation is CASSPYTGELFF. Full variable domain (remainder filled in from reference TRBV7-9 and TRBJ2-2): DTGVSQNPRHKITKRGQNVTFRCDPISEHNRLYWYRQTLGQGPEFLTYFQNEAQLEKSRLLSDRFSAERPKGSFSTLEIQRTEQGDSAMYLCASSPYTGELFFGEGSRLTVL.

The chain combines TRBV2 with TRBJ2-5; TRBD2 aligns across 10 bases. The CDR3 totals 14 residues. Germline values: CDR1 SNHLY, CDR2 FYNNEI. V lost 7 bases and J lost 5; bases outside the gene matches: 7. This chain's CDR3 is CASTPSGSEETQYF. CDR3 sequence (DNA): TGTGCCAGCACCCCTAGCGGGAGTGAGGAGACCCAGTACTTC.

This chain connects TRBV5-4 to TRBJ2-7; 10 bases map to TRBD2. The CDR3 is 12 residues long. V was clipped by 3 bases and J by 7 bases; unmatched bases: 1. CDR1 SGHNT and CDR2 YYREEE come from the germline V gene (reference sequence). The CDR3 DNA reads as TGTGCCAGCAGCTCGGGACTAGCGGAGCAGTACTTC. Protein: CASSSGLAEQYF.

This clone was counted a few times. The chain combines TRBV9 with TRBJ2-5; TRBD1 aligns across 12 bases. The CDR3 has 15 amino acids. Looked up from germline, CDR1 is SGDLS and CDR2 is YYNGEE. V was pared by 3 bases and J by 5 bases, with 5 bases of the junction left unmatched. CDR3 sequence (DNA): TGTGCCAGCAGCGCAACCGGGACAGGGGGCGAGACCCAGTACTTC. It codes for CASSATGTGGETQYF.

This clone has a count of ten or more. CDR3 nucleotides: TGTGCCAGCAGTTTAGAGCCGAACTATGGCTACACCTTC. This codes for CASSLEPNYGYTF. V and J are TRBV27 and TRBJ1-2; D gene ambiguous. Germline V lookup: CDR1 MNHEY, CDR2 SMNVEV (reference sequence). V was trimmed by 2 bases and J by 2 bases, leaving 6 bases between them. CDR3 length: 13 amino acids.

This clone was picked up many times. The chain uses TRBV6-6 and TRBJ2-3; D is undetermined. V was clipped by 4 bases and J by 6 bases, with 5 bases between them. The CDR3 loop spans 11 amino acids. The germline gives CDR1 MNHNY, CDR2 SVGAGI (reference sequence). The CDR3 nucleotides are TGTGCCAGCAGTTTCGGGGATACGCAGTATTTT. It encodes CASSFGDTQYF.

A few counts support this clone. This chain links TRBV15 with TRBJ2-1; 10 bases are a match to TRBD2. Germline V gives CDR1 LNHNV, CDR2 YYDKDF (reference sequence). This CDR3 contains 16 residues. Trimming removed 1 base from V and 2 bases from J; junction bases left unmatched: 2. CDR3 loop: CATSRGSGRTYNEQFF. CDR3 sequence (DNA): TGTGCCACCAGCAGAGGTAGCGGGAGGACCTACAATGAGCAGTTCTTC.

The chain carries TRBV4-1 and TRBJ2-4, with TRBD2 identical over 9 bases. The CDR3 loop spans 18 amino acids. Losses at the gene ends were 0 bases for V and 0 bases for J; bases not matched to a gene: 6. Germline V lookup: CDR1 MGHRA, CDR2 YSYEKL. This chain's CDR3 is CASSQDRASGVAKNIQYF. CDR3 DNA sequence: TGCGCCAGCAGCCAAGATCGGGCTAGCGGGGTAGCCAAAAACATTCAGTACTTC.

This clone was counted only a few times. The genes are TRBV30 and TRBJ1-3; tentative D call: TRBD1 (6 bases). This CDR3 spans 14 amino acids. The germline CDR1 and CDR2 sequences are GTSNPN and SVGIG (reference sequence). V lost 5 bases, J lost 0 bases, and 11 bases lay in between. CDR3 amino acids: CAWAQTGSGNTIYF. The DNA for the CDR3 is TGTGCCTGGGCCCAGACAGGCTCTGGAAACACCATATATTTT.

The V call is TRBV5-8, the J call TRBJ2-1; D is possibly TRBD2 (5 bases). CDR1 is SGHTS, CDR2 YDEGEE, per germline. V shed 5 bases and J shed 2 bases, with 14 bases lying between them. The CDR3 has 15 residues. The CDR3 sequence: CASRGEGLAYNEQFF. CDR3 sequence (DNA): TGTGCCAGCAGGGGAGAGGGTCTAGCCTACAATGAGCAGTTCTTC.

The chain employs TRBV7-9 and TRBJ2-5; 8 nucleotides line up with TRBD2. V shed 4 bases and J 5 bases; nucleotides not matched to a gene: 6. From germline, CDR1 is SEHNR and CDR2 FQNEAQ (reference sequence). The CDR3 covers 14 residues. CDR3 nucleotides: TGTGCCAGCAGCTATCACGGGGGGGTTGAGACCCAGTACTTC. It specifies CASSYHGGVETQYF.

This chain links TRBV7-2 with TRBJ2-7; TRBD1 agrees at 8 bases. V was clipped by 3 bases and J by 11 bases; unmatched bases: 15. In germline, CDR1 is SGHTA, CDR2 FQGNSA. The CDR3 extends over 15 amino acids. The CDR3 DNA reads as TGTGCCAGCAGCTTGTATCAGGGGGCCGACTACCCTAAGTACTTC. As protein: CASSLYQGADYPKYF.

The chain is built from TRBV5-1 and TRBJ2-1; TRBD2 agrees at 7 bases. V trimming: 7 bases; J trimming: 2 bases; junction bases outside the gene matches: 9. This CDR3 contains 15 residues. Germline V CDR1 and CDR2: SGHRS, YFSETQ. CDR3 DNA: TGCGCCAGCTGGGATGGGAGGGCCGCCTACAATGAGCAGTTCTTC. It specifies CASWDGRAAYNEQFF.

This chain joins TRBV5-4 and TRBJ2-1; 9 bases line up with TRBD1. The CDR3 totals 16 residues. CDR1 is SGHNT and CDR2 is YYREEE in the germline V gene (reference sequence). V lost 1 base to trimming and J lost 2 bases; unmatched junction nucleotides: 4. The CDR3 coding sequence is TGTGCCAGCAGCTTGCCGGACAGGGGCCCCTACAATGAGCAGTTCTTC. Residues: CASSLPDRGPYNEQFF.

V gene TRBV30 combines with J gene TRBJ1-1; 10 positions agree with TRBD1. After removal of 0 bases from V and 1 base from J, the junction contained 5 bases not matched to a gene. Germline values: CDR1 GTSNPN, CDR2 SVGIG (reference sequence). This CDR3 comprises 16 residues. The CDR3 sequence is CAWSVRQGAWNTEAFF. Here the CDR3 DNA reads TGTGCCTGGAGTGTAAGACAGGGGGCGTGGAACACTGAAGCTTTCTTT.

The chain recombines TRBV28 with TRBJ2-6, with D hard to call. Trimming removed 2 bases from V and 2 bases from J, with 7 bases in between. Germline-derived CDR1 and CDR2 are MDHEN and SYDVKM. This CDR3 spans 15 amino acids. CDR3 sequence (DNA): TGTGCCAGCAGTTTACTTGGCACTGGGGCCAACGTCCTGACTTTC. It is translated as CASSLLGTGANVLTF.

This clone appeared many times. The chain uses TRBV25-1 and TRBJ2-3, with 7 positions matching TRBD2. V gave up 4 bases and J gave up 3 bases; unmatched junction bases: 4. The CDR3 has 14 amino acids. CDR1 and CDR2 (germline): MGHDK, SYGVNS. The chain's CDR3 is CASSVREKTDTQYF. CDR3 nucleotides: TGTGCCAGCAGTGTGCGGGAGAAAACAGATACGCAGTATTTT.

The chain links TRBV7-2 to TRBJ2-1, with 12 nucleotides matching TRBD2. Unmatched junction bases numbered 6, after V lost 6 bases and J lost 6 bases. The V gene's germline CDR1 is SGHTA and CDR2 FQGNSA. The CDR3 consists of 15 residues. The CDR3 bases are TGTGCCAGCAGACCACGACTAGCGGGAGTCAATGAGCAGTTCTTC. It codes for CASRPRLAGVNEQFF. The variable domain in full, with the rest retrieved from reference TRBV7-2 and TRBJ2-1, is GAGVSQSPSNKVTEKGKDVELRCDPISGHTALYWYRQSLGQGLEFLIYFQGNSAPDKSGLPSDRFSAERTGGSVSTLTIQRTQQEDSAVYLCASRPRLAGVNEQFFGPGTRLTVL.

This clone showed up just a few times. This rearrangement joins TRBV30 to TRBJ1-1; D unclear. V lost 4 bases and J lost 4, with 13 bases in between. This CDR3 contains 13 residues. Germline V gives CDR1 GTSNPN, CDR2 SVGIG (reference sequence). The DNA of the CDR3 is TGTGCCTGGAACTCGAGGGCGGGCACTGAAGCTTTCTTT. This gives the protein CAWNSRAGTEAFF.

The V call is TRBV2, the J call TRBJ2-7, with D possibly matching TRBD1 (6 bases). The CDR3 contains 14 residues. The V gene lost 5 bases and the J gene lost 3 bases, with 14 bases spanning the gap. Germline V gene lookup returns CDR1 SNHLY and CDR2 FYNNEI. CDR3: CASSIQGYGYEQYF. CDR3 nucleotides: TGTGCCAGCAGTATACAGGGATACGGCTACGAGCAGTACTTC.

The chain joins TRBV15 to TRBJ2-3; a weak D match, TRBD1 (6 bases). From germline, CDR1 is LNHNV and CDR2 YYDKDF (reference sequence). The CDR3 spans 12 residues. V lost 5 bases to trimming and J lost 4 bases, with 7 bases between them. CDR3 loop: CATSYRADTQYF. Here the CDR3 DNA reads TGTGCCACCAGCTACAGGGCAGATACGCAGTATTTT. The full variable domain, its missing parts supplied by reference TRBV15 and TRBJ2-3, is DAMVIQNPRYQVTQFGKPVTLSCSQTLNHNVMYWYQQKSSQAPKLLFHYYDKDFNNEADTPDNFQSRRPNTSFCFLDIRSPGLGDTAMYLCATSYRADTQYFGPGTRLTVL.

This clone was seen more than once but under ten times. The rearrangement joins TRBV4-3 to TRBJ1-4; tentative D call: TRBD1 (6 bases). V was cut by 0 bases and J by 5 bases, with 10 bases left in between. The CDR3 is made up of 15 amino acids. Germline CDR1 LGHNA, CDR2 YSLEER. CDR3 sequence reads: CASSQDFQGNEKLFF. For the CDR3, the DNA is TGCGCCAGCAGCCAAGATTTTCAGGGGAATGAAAAACTGTTTTTT.

This clone was seen more than once but under ten times. At the DNA level, this CDR3 is encoded by other sequences in the same sample as well. The chain carries TRBV27 and TRBJ1-1; no firm D call. Trimming stripped 5 bases from V and 0 bases from J, with 10 bases between. The CDR3 has 14 residues. CDR1 MNHEY and CDR2 SMNVEV come from the germline V gene (reference sequence). CDR3: CASSLNGMNTEAFF. CDR3 bases: TGTGCCAGCAGTCTGAACGGAATGAACACTGAAGCTTTCTTT.